This record covers a single TCR beta chain. The target antigen is unknown. This sample stems from a study of identical twins. Findings and caveats of the study: Cord blood's abundant beta clonotypes had fewer insertions, unlike memory repertoires.

The CDR3 runs to 14 residues. Germline CDR1 is MNHEY and CDR2 is SVGAGI. V gave up 0 bases and J gave up 4 bases, with 9 bases separating them. TCRdb redid the calling of the 5' RACE reads with MiXCR, one entry per CDR3 protein. This sample has under 900,000 distinct CDR3 sequences, with around a sixth found just once. These data were also reused for a study on T cells expressing NK-cell markers. As that report states: According to the study, TCR beta repertoires originated from sorted CD3+CD56+NKG2C+, CD3+CD56+NKG2C- and CD3+CD56-NKG2C+ T cells. Among several donors, these clonotypes also ranked first in the CD3+CD56-NKG2C+ fraction.

The chain is built from TRBV6-5 and TRBJ1-2; D call uncertain. The source of this sequence is a woman under 30 in good health. The sequenced sample consisted of PBMCs. In DNA form, the CDR3 reads TGTGCCAGCAGTTACTCGAATCCGGGCTATGGCTACACCTTC. This gives the protein CASSYSNPGYGYTF.